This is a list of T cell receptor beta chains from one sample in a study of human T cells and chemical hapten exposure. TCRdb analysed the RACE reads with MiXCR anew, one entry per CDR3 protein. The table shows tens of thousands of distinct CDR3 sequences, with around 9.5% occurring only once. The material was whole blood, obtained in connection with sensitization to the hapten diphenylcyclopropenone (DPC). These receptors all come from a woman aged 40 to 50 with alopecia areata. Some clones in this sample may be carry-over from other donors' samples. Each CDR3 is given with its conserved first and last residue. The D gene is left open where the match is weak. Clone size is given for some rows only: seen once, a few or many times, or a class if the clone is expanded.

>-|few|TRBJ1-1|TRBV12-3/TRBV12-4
TGTGCCAGCAGTTTAGATCGGGGTAAGGCTGAAGCTTTCTTT
CASSLDRGKAEAFF
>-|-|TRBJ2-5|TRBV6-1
TGTGCCAGCAGTCACGGGGGCTACCAAGAGACCCAGTACTTC
CASSHGGYQETQYF
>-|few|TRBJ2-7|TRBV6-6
TGTGCCAGCAGTGTTGGGGGGCTCGAGCAGTACTTC
CASSVGGLEQYF
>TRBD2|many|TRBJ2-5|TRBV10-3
TGTGCCATCTCGGGGGGGGGTTTTGAGACCCAGTACTTC
CAISGGGFETQYF
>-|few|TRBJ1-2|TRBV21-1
TGTGCCAGCAGCACCCGACAGGGTAACTATGGCTACACCTTC
CASSTRQGNYGYTF
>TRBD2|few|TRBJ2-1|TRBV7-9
TGTGCCAGCAGCTTAGAAAGCGGGAGATACAATGAGCAGTTCTTC
CASSLESGRYNEQFF
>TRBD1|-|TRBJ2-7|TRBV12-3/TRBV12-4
TGTGCCAGCAGTTTTCAAGCCTCGGGGACAGGGGGGTACGAGCAGTACTTC
CASSFQASGTGGYEQYF
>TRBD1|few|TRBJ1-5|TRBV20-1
TGCAGTGCTAGGACAGGGGGCAATCAGCCCCAGCATTTT
CSARTGGNQPQHF
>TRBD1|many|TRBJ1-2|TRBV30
TGTGCCTGGAAGATTACCGACAGGGAGGACTATGGCTACACCTTC
CAWKITDREDYGYTF
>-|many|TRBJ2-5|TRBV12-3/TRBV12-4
TGTGCCAGCAGTTTTCACTATACCCAAGAGACCCAGTACTTC
CASSFHYTQETQYF
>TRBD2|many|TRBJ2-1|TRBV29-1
TGCAGCGGTCGGACTAGCGGGGGCGTCGGGTACAATGAGCAGTTCTTC
CSGRTSGGVGYNEQFF
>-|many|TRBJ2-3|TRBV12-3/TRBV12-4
TGTGCTAGCACGGCGGGAAGCACAGATACGCAGTATTTT
CASTAGSTDTQYF
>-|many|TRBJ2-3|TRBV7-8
TGTGCCAGCAGCAGCCAATCCTTAGCACTGGATACGCAGTATTTT
CASSSQSLALDTQYF
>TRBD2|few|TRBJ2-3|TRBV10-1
TGCGCCAGCAGTGAGTCGGTTGGCGGGGGATACACAGATACGCAGTATTTT
CASSESVGGGYTDTQYF
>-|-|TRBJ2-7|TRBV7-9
TGTGCCAGCAGCTCCGGGACTTTGGGTTACGAGCAGTACTTC
CASSSGTLGYEQYF
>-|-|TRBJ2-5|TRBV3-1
TGTGCCAGCAGCCAAGAGTCCCTAGGGGAAGAGACCCAGTACTTC
CASSQESLGEETQYF
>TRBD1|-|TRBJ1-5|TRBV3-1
TGTGCCAGCACCCCGACAGGGGTGGGTCAGCCCCAGCATTTT
CASTPTGVGQPQHF
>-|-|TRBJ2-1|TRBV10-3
TGTGCCATCGATCAGACAGGGAGGCGCAATGAGCAGTTCTTC
CAIDQTGRRNEQFF
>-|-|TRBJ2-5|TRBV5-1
TGCGCCAGCAGCTTGGGGCCTTCTGAGACCCAGTACTTC
CASSLGPSETQYF
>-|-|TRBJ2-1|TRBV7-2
TGTGCCAGCAGCATGACAGTAGAGCAGTTCTTC
CASSMTVEQFF
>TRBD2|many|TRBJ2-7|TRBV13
TGTGCCAGCAGCCCCCCCCGGGCTAGCGGGGAATACGAGCAGTACTTC
CASSPPRASGEYEQYF
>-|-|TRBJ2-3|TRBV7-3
TGTGCCAGCAGCTTAACGGGGGTCAGGGATACGCAGTATTTT
CASSLTGVRDTQYF
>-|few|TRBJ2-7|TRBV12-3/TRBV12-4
TGTGCCAGCAGTCCTCTGACAGACTCCTACGAGCAGTACTTC
CASSPLTDSYEQYF
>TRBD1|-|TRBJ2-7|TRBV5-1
TGCGCCAGCAGCCCTGGACAGGGGAAGGACGAGCAGTACTTC
CASSPGQGKDEQYF
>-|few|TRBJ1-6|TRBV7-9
TGTGCCAGCACCGGCCCCACGGGGGGCGGTAATTCACCCCTCCACTTT
CASTGPTGGGNSPLHF
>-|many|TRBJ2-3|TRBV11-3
TGTGCCAGCAGCTTTCGACCAACAGATACGCAGTATTTT
CASSFRPTDTQYF
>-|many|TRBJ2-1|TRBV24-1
TGTGCCACCAGGAGCCAGGTTTCGACTGAGCAGTTCTTC
CATRSQVSTEQFF
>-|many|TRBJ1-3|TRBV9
TGTGCCAGCAGCCCCCAGTACGGAAACACCATATATTTT
CASSPQYGNTIYF
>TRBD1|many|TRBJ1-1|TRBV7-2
TGTGCCAGCAGCTTCGACAGGGGGAACACTGAAGCTTTCTTT
CASSFDRGNTEAFF
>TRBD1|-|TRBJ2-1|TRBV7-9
TGTGCCAGCAGCCCACGTGACAGGGGGCGGAATGAGCAGTTCTTC
CASSPRDRGRNEQFF
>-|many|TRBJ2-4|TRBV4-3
TGCGCCAGCAGCCAAGACGGACTCCCAGGGAACATTCAGTACTTC
CASSQDGLPGNIQYF
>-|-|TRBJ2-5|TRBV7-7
TGTGCCAGCAGCTCTCGACAGGAAGAGACCCAGTACTTC
CASSSRQEETQYF
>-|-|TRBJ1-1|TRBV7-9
TGTGCCAGCAGCTTGGAGGGGTCGCCGGTGAACACTGAAGCTTTCTTT
CASSLEGSPVNTEAFF
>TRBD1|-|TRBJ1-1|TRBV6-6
TGTGCCAGCAGTTGGGGACAGGGTCACACTGAAGCTTTCTTT
CASSWGQGHTEAFF
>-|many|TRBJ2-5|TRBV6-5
TGTGCCAGCAGTTACTCGTGGAACGGGCAAGAGACCCAGTACTTC
CASSYSWNGQETQYF
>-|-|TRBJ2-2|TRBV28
TGTGCCAGCAGTCCTCTTCAGGGGCCCGGGGAGCTGTTTTTT
CASSPLQGPGELFF
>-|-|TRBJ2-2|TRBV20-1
TGCAGTGCTAGGGTATACGGGGAGCTGTTTTTT
CSARVYGELFF
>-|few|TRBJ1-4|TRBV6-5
TGTGCCAGCAGCCGTACAGGGAAGTATGAAAAACTGTTTTTT
CASSRTGKYEKLFF
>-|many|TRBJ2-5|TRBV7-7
TGTGCTAGCAGCTATGCCTGGGGTGGGCAAGAGACCCAGTACTTC
CASSYAWGGQETQYF